The 5 T cell receptor beta chains below all came from one sample that was sequenced in a study of T-cell reconstitution after alpha-beta-depleted transplantation in children. Molecular barcoding with unique molecular identifiers was used for the TCRbeta library. A single record per CDR3 protein comes from TCRdb applying MiXCR to the PCR reads. This table holds 330,000 or so distinct CDR3 sequences, over 7.5% found once. Study-level findings and limits: Hyperexpanded clones declined; after one year, newly produced T cells mostly supplied diversity.

No antigen has been identified for these receptors. Source: peripheral blood, taken 360 days after TCRalphabeta/CD19-depleted stem cell transplant. The source of these receptors is a female patient aged 2-9 years who had a stem cell transplant for Fanconi anemia, so the T cells may come from the graft donor.

This clonotype showed up just a few times. The J gene is TRBJ2-1, the V gene TRBV6-1, with TRBD1 identical over 8 bases. This CDR3 has 13 residues. The trim removed 6 bases at V and 9 bases at J, leaving 7 bases unmatched. Germline CDR1 is MNHNS and CDR2 is SASEGT. CDR3 protein: CASSRGRFAEQFF. The CDR3 nucleotides are TGTGCCAGCAGCAGGGGGCGCTTCGCTGAGCAGTTCTTC.

This clonotype was seen a few times. The V and J genes are TRBV2 and TRBJ2-2; D possibly corresponds to TRBD1 (5 bases). This CDR3 is built from 13 residues. Trimming took 7 bases from V and 2 from J, leaving 8 bases between them. In germline, CDR1 is SNHLY, CDR2 FYNNEI. The CDR3 DNA sequence: TGTGCCAGCAAGGGGCTTAACACCGGGGAGCTGTTTTTT. Protein: CASKGLNTGELFF.

This clonotype was counted a few times. This chain joins TRBV6-5 and TRBJ2-1, with 7 nucleotides matching TRBD2. V was clipped by 0 bases and J by 0 bases; unmatched bases: 8. CDR1 is MNHEY, CDR2 SVGAGI, per germline. This CDR3 region has 18 residues. As DNA, the CDR3 is TGTGCCAGCAGTTACTCGATCCCCGGGGGGAGCTCCTACAATGAGCAGTTCTTC. Translation: CASSYSIPGGSSYNEQFF.

This clonotype was picked up many times. The V and J genes are TRBV20-1 and TRBJ2-1, with 8 bases aligning to TRBD2. The CDR3 is made up of 15 amino acids. Germline V gene data show CDR1 as DFQATT and CDR2 as SNEGSKA (reference sequence). The V segment lost 6 bases and the J segment 0 bases; nucleotides outside the gene matches: 7. CDR3 residues: CSAPLAGGSYNEQFF. The CDR3 DNA sequence: TGCAGTGCCCCCCTGGCGGGAGGCTCCTACAATGAGCAGTTCTTC.

This chain links TRBV2 with TRBJ2-1; 10 nucleotides agree with TRBD2. This CDR3 region has 16 residues. Unmatched junction bases numbered 5, after V lost 3 bases and J lost 3 bases. Germline values: CDR1 SNHLY, CDR2 FYNNEI. CDR3: CASSEARTSGYNEQFF. In DNA form, the CDR3 reads TGTGCCAGCAGTGAGGCCCGGACTAGCGGCTACAATGAGCAGTTCTTC.